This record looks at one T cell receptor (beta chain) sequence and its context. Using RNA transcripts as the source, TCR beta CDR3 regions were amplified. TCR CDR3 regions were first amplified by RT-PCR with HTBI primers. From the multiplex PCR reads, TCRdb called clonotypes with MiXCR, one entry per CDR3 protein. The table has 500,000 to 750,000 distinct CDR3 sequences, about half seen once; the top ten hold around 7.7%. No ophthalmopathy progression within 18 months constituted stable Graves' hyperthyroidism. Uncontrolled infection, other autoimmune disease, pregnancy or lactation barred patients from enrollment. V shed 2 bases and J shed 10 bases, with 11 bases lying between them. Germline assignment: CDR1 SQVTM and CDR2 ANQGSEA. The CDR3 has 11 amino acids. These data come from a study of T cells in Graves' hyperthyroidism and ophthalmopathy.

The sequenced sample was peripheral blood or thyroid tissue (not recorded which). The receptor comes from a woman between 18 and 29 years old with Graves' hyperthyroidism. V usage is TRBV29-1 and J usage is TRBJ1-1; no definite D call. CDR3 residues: CSVERAARAFF. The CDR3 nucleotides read TGCAGCGTTGAAAGGGCGGCGAGAGCTTTCTTT.